A single sample gave rise to the 24 T cell receptor beta chains below, sequenced in a study of T cell responses to AZD1222 COVID-19 vaccine. Sequencing was performed with immunoSEQ multiplex PCR; in TCRdb, only in-frame clones are kept and a portion is missing. The sample includes some 130,000 clones, 80% to 90% seen only once; the top ten take approximately 1.6%. Sequencing used peripheral blood, obtained on day 0 of AZD1222 vaccination. The receptors here all came from an adult in good health.

This clone was seen a single time. The chain recombines TRBV27 with TRBJ1-1; D is possibly TRBD1 (5 bases). The germline V and J ends were trimmed by 5 bases and 5 bases, with 12 bases remaining between them. Germline V gene lookup returns CDR1 MNHEY and CDR2 SMNVEV (reference sequence). This CDR3 has 13 amino acids. CDR3 region: CASSRYQGTEAFF. The CDR3 DNA reads as TGTGCCAGCAGTCGTTACCAGGGAACTGAAGCTTTCTTT.

J is TRBJ2-3 and V is TRBV6-5, with D possibly being TRBD1 (5 bases). The germline V gene has CDR1 MNHEY and CDR2 SVGAGI. This CDR3 has 15 residues. V shed 1 base and J shed 2 bases, with 10 bases lying between them. CDR3 region: CASSYLGQLTDTQYF. The DNA for the CDR3 is TGTGCCAGCAGTTACTTAGGACAACTCACAGATACGCAGTATTTT.

CDR3 nucleotides: TGTGCCAGCAGCGTAGATATGGAACCCCTCCACTTT. As protein: CASSVDMEPLHF. The chain uses TRBV9 and TRBJ1-6; D is unclear. The germline V gene has CDR1 SGDLS and CDR2 YYNGEE. The CDR3 extends over 12 amino acids. Trimming stripped 0 bases from V and 12 bases from J, with 7 bases between. Supplemented by reference TRBV9 and TRBJ1-6, the full variable domain reads DSGVTQTPKHLITATGQRVTLRCSPRSGDLSVYWYQQSLDQGLQFLIQYYNGEERAKGNILERFSAQQFPDLHSELNLSSLELGDSALYFCASSVDMEPLHFGNGTRLTVT.

The chain links TRBV29-1 to TRBJ2-7; D perhaps matches TRBD1 (5 bases). The V end lost 8 bases, the J end lost 3 bases, and 11 bases lay between the germline ends. This CDR3 comprises 11 residues. From germline, CDR1 is SQVTM and CDR2 ANQGSEA. Here the CDR3 reads CSTYRGYEQYF. The CDR3 region has the DNA TGCAGCACCTATAGGGGCTACGAGCAGTACTTC.

The rearrangement joins TRBV5-1 to TRBJ2-5, with TRBD1 identical over 7 bases. Germline CDR1 is SGHRS and CDR2 is YFSETQ. The junction had 7 bases not matched to a gene; V was cut back by 3 bases and J by 5 bases. This CDR3 spans 14 amino acids. CDR3 sequence reads: CASSWDSTGETQYF. The CDR3 region has the DNA TGCGCCAGCAGCTGGGACAGCACTGGGGAGACCCAGTACTTC.

The chain couples TRBV6-5 to TRBJ2-2, with a tentative D call TRBD2 (6 bases). V lost 6 bases, J lost 9 bases, and 14 bases lay in between. Per germline, CDR1 MNHEY and CDR2 SVGAGI. CDR3 length: 13 amino acids. The CDR3 region is CASRRDFRRELFF. The CDR3 bases are TGTGCCAGCAGACGGGACTTCCGCCGGGAGCTGTTTTTT.

The chain has TRBV24-1 and TRBJ1-5; tentatively, D is TRBD1 (5 bases). Germline assignment: CDR1 KGHDR and CDR2 SFDVKD. Trimming removed 4 bases at V and 1 base at J, with 13 bases between. The CDR3 has 16 residues. The CDR3 loop is CATSDAGRGSNQPQHF. DNA for the CDR3: TGTGCCACCAGTGACGCAGGGAGGGGAAGCAATCAGCCCCAGCATTTT.

The chain links TRBV18 to TRBJ1-1, with a tentative D call TRBD1 (6 bases). CDR1 is KGHSH and CDR2 is LQKENI in the germline V gene. Trimming removed 0 bases from V and 0 bases from J, with 11 bases in between. The CDR3 is 16 amino acids. In nucleotides, the CDR3 is TGTGCCAGCTCACCACCGGGGGGCCGGGTGAACACTGAAGCTTTCTTT. Translated: CASSPPGGRVNTEAFF.

This clone was found a few times. The J gene is TRBJ2-5, the V gene TRBV7-3; TRBD2 aligns across 8 bases. V was clipped by 2 bases and J by 1 base; unmatched bases: 0. The CDR3 sequence is 14 residues long. Germline assignment: CDR1 SGHTA and CDR2 FQGTGA. The DNA of the CDR3 is TGTGCCAGCAGCTTAGCGGGGGGCCAAGAGACCCAGTACTTC. It yields the protein CASSLAGGQETQYF.

This clone was picked up a small number of times. The chain couples TRBV6-1 to TRBJ1-1; 9 nucleotides match TRBD1. V was clipped by 4 bases and J by 0 bases; unmatched bases: 12. From germline, CDR1 is MNHNS and CDR2 SASEGT. The CDR3 has 18 residues. The DNA for the CDR3 is TGTGCCAGCAGTGGCCCCGGGACAGGGAAGATACTGAACACTGAAGCTTTCTTT. This codes for CASSGPGTGKILNTEAFF.

This clone showed up just once. The rearrangement joins TRBV4-3 to TRBJ1-3; D not certain. CDR3 length: 15 amino acids. Germline CDR1 and CDR2: LGHNA and YSLEER. Trimming took 6 bases from V and 2 from J, leaving 14 bases between them. CDR3: CASSPEVVPGNTIYF. The CDR3 nucleotides read TGCGCCAGCAGTCCTGAGGTCGTGCCTGGAAACACCATATATTTT.

The table lists this clone with a count of one. The chain combines TRBV30 with TRBJ1-2; TRBD1 is a possible D gene (5 bases). Germline V CDR1 and CDR2: GTSNPN, SVGIG (reference sequence). With 5 bases removed from V and 8 bases from J, the gap between germline ends came to 24 bases. The CDR3 runs to 15 residues. CDR3: CAWDRVPSGLGGYTF. CDR3 sequence (DNA): TGTGCCTGGGATAGGGTCCCGTCGGGGCTGGGGGGCTACACCTTC.

This clone occurred once. The chain links TRBV19 to TRBJ1-2; tentatively, D is TRBD1 (6 bases). Looked up from germline, CDR1 is LNHDA and CDR2 is SQIVND (reference sequence). CDR3 size: 13 residues. The V end lost 7 bases, the J end lost 5 bases, and 14 bases lay between the germline ends. CDR3 loop: CASNPGGGYGYTF. The CDR3 region has the DNA TGTGCCAGTAACCCGGGGGGCGGATATGGCTACACCTTC. The whole variable domain, remainder taken from reference TRBV19 and TRBJ1-2, is DGGITQSPKYLFRKEGQNVTLSCEQNLNHDAMYWYRQDPGQGLRLIYYSQIVNDFQKGDIAEGYSVSREKKESFPLTVTSAQKNPTAFYLCASNPGGGYGYTFGSGTRLTVV.

The chain combines TRBV5-1 with TRBJ2-3; TRBD2 agrees at 9 bases. CDR3 length equals 16 residues. V lost 3 bases and J lost 2; bases outside the gene matches: 7. Looked up from germline, CDR1 is SGHRS and CDR2 is YFSETQ. CDR3 in DNA: TGCGCCAGCAGCTGGGGCGAGCGGGGGGACACAGATACGCAGTATTTT. Translation gives CASSWGERGDTDTQYF.

The V gene is TRBV11-3, the J gene TRBJ1-1; no clear D. V lost 4 bases and J 0 bases, leaving 3 bases between the germline ends. Germline V gene lookup returns CDR1 SGHNT and CDR2 YENEEA. The CDR3 loop spans 12 amino acids. CDR3 residues: CASSSMNTEAFF. The CDR3 DNA reads as TGTGCCAGCAGCTCAATGAACACTGAAGCTTTCTTT.

The chain joins TRBV11-3 to TRBJ1-1; D is undetermined. Germline CDR1 is SGHNT and CDR2 is YENEEA. Trimming stripped 2 bases from V and 1 base from J, with 5 bases between. The CDR3 covers 13 residues. The CDR3 region is CASSLSPNTEAFF. The CDR3 DNA sequence: TGTGCCAGCAGCTTAAGTCCGAACACTGAAGCTTTCTTT.

This chain joins TRBV5-1 and TRBJ2-5; 11 bases match TRBD1. V lost 2 bases and J lost 2; bases outside the gene matches: 5. This CDR3 contains 16 residues. Germline CDR1 is SGHRS and CDR2 is YFSETQ. The CDR3 sequence is CASSFPGTGGQETQYF. CDR3 DNA sequence: TGCGCCAGCAGCTTCCCCGGGACAGGGGGGCAAGAGACCCAGTACTTC. Supplemented by reference TRBV5-1 and TRBJ2-5, the full variable domain reads KAGVTQTPRYLIKTRGQQVTLSCSPISGHRSVSWYQQTPGQGLQFLFEYFSETQRNKGNFPGRFSGRQFSNSRSEMNVSTLELGDSALYLCASSFPGTGGQETQYFGPGTRLLVL.

CDR3 sequence reads: CASSLERDSLNYGYTF. In nucleotides, the CDR3 is TGTGCCAGCAGCTTAGAAAGGGACAGCCTTAACTATGGCTACACCTTC. V gene TRBV13 combines with J gene TRBJ1-2, with 7 bases lining up with TRBD1. The CDR3 covers 16 residues. Germline V gene lookup returns CDR1 PRHDT and CDR2 FYEKMQ (reference sequence). J lost 1 base, V lost 1 base, and 6 bases had no gene match. Variable domain in full (rest from reference TRBV13 and TRBJ1-2): AAGVIQSPRHLIKEKRETATLKCYPIPRHDTVYWYQQGPGQDPQFLISFYEKMQSDKGSIPDRFSAQQFSDYHSELNMSSLELGDSALYFCASSLERDSLNYGYTFGSGTRLTVV.

V gene TRBV27 combines with J gene TRBJ1-1; tentatively, D is TRBD1 (6 bases). The CDR3 consists of 13 residues. V was shortened by 2 bases and J by 9 bases, with 13 bases between the two germline ends. CDR1 is MNHEY and CDR2 is SMNVEV in the germline V gene (reference sequence). The CDR3 region is CASSLRGASKAFF. The CDR3, as DNA: TGTGCCAGCAGTTTAAGGGGGGCCAGTAAAGCTTTCTTT.

This clone appeared a single time. The rearrangement uses TRBV29-1 and TRBJ1-1; perhaps TRBD1 as D (5 bases). The CDR3 loop spans 11 amino acids. Trimming took off 3 bases at V and 11 bases at J, with 13 bases between the two ends. The V gene's germline CDR1 is SQVTM and CDR2 ANQGSEA. DNA for the CDR3: TGCAGCGTTGACGAACTTCGGGGGGCTTTCTTT. Amino acid sequence: CSVDELRGAFF.

V and J are TRBV25-1 and TRBJ2-2; 12 bases are a match to TRBD2. The CDR3 consists of 17 residues. The germline CDR1 and CDR2 sequences are MGHDK and SYGVNS. The V and J ends lost 5 bases and 4 bases, in that order; junction bases with no gene match: 8. The CDR3 loop is CASSSQGLAGSTGELFF. The CDR3, as DNA: TGTGCCAGCAGTTCTCAAGGACTAGCGGGAAGCACCGGGGAGCTGTTTTTT.

V gene TRBV7-8 combines with J gene TRBJ2-2; D is uncertain. The germline gives CDR1 SGHVS, CDR2 FQNEAQ. V was clipped by 6 bases and J by 2 bases, with 7 bases between them. There are 13 residues in the CDR3. For the CDR3, the DNA is TGTGCCAGCAGTCTGACTAACACCGGGGAGCTGTTTTTT. It yields the protein CASSLTNTGELFF.

The V and J genes are TRBV7-9 and TRBJ1-1; D call uncertain. The CDR3 has 15 amino acids. Germline V gene lookup returns CDR1 SEHNR and CDR2 FQNEAQ (reference sequence). The V end was cut by 1 base, the J end by 0 bases, with 9 bases between. In nucleotides, the CDR3 is TGTGCCAGCAGCTTAGACGGGCGGTTGAACACTGAAGCTTTCTTT. Protein: CASSLDGRLNTEAFF.

The rearrangement links TRBV19 to TRBJ1-1, with TRBD1 matching over 9 bases. After removal of 6 bases from V and 7 bases from J, the junction contained 6 bases not matched to a gene. Germline CDR1 is LNHDA and CDR2 is SQIVND (reference sequence). The CDR3 sequence is 13 residues long. Here the CDR3 reads CASRNRGLGEAFF. The CDR3 bases are TGTGCCAGTAGAAACAGGGGGCTCGGTGAAGCTTTCTTT. The full variable domain, rest sourced from reference TRBV19 and TRBJ1-1, is DGGITQSPKYLFRKEGQNVTLSCEQNLNHDAMYWYRQDPGQGLRLIYYSQIVNDFQKGDIAEGYSVSREKKESFPLTVTSAQKNPTAFYLCASRNRGLGEAFFGQGTRLTVV.